Below are 4 T cell receptor beta chains sequenced from a single sample in a study of regulatory T cells in long-lasting Graves disease. Time point defined: newly diagnosed GD, antithyroid drugs for less than 3 months. Isolated PBMC RNA provided the starting material for the TCR library. Library construction for TCR beta used iRepertoire HTBI primers and Arm-PCR of CDR3 regions. TCRdb reprocessed the multiplex PCR reads with MiXCR, giving one entry per CDR3 protein. The data contain roughly 510,000 distinct CDR3 sequences, approximately 16% of them singletons. The same specimen was also included in a second study, on T cells in Graves' hyperthyroidism and ophthalmopathy.

This material consisted of peripheral blood mononuclear cells (PBMCs), taken at new diagnosis, from a patient treated with antithyroid drugs. The receptors were gathered from a young man with Graves disease.

This clonotype was counted ten times or more. This rearrangement joins TRBV20-1 to TRBJ1-1; tentative D call: TRBD1 (5 bases). The germline V gene encodes CDR1 DFQATT and CDR2 SNEGSKA (reference sequence). The CDR3 runs to 13 residues. Trimming removed 6 bases from V and 3 bases from J, with 14 bases in between. CDR3 bases: TGCAGTGCGCTGGGGGGTGTGGACACTGAAGCTTTCTTT. This codes for CSALGGVDTEAFF.

This chain uses TRBV27 with TRBJ2-2; 9 bases are a match to TRBD1. The CDR3 covers 15 residues. J was trimmed by 6 bases and V by 5 bases; bases with no gene match: 7. Germline V gives CDR1 MNHEY, CDR2 SMNVEV (reference sequence). The DNA for the CDR3 is TGTGCCAGCAGTACGACAGGGGGGGGGGCCGGGGAGCTGTTTTTT. This translates into CASSTTGGGAGELFF.

The table lists this clonotype with a few counts. V and J are TRBV9 and TRBJ1-2; a weak D match, TRBD1 (6 bases). Trimming pared 0 bases from V and 2 bases from J, leaving 8 bases between. The germline CDR1 and CDR2 sequences are SGDLS and YYNGEE. The CDR3 is 14 residues long. In DNA form, the CDR3 reads TGTGCCAGCAGCGTAGGTACAGGGAACTATGGCTACACCTTC. Protein sequence: CASSVGTGNYGYTF. The whole variable domain, filled in from reference TRBV9 and TRBJ1-2, reads DSGVTQTPKHLITATGQRVTLRCSPRSGDLSVYWYQQSLDQGLQFLIQYYNGEERAKGNILERFSAQQFPDLHSELNLSSLELGDSALYFCASSVGTGNYGYTFGSGTRLTVV.

The chain links TRBV18 to TRBJ1-2; 10 nucleotides align to TRBD1. This CDR3 comprises 15 residues. V was pared by 2 bases and J by 7 bases, with 7 bases of the junction left unmatched. The germline V gene encodes CDR1 KGHSH and CDR2 LQKENI. This CDR3 is CASSPDRGRSGGYTF. Here the CDR3 DNA reads TGTGCCAGCTCACCAGACAGGGGGCGCAGCGGTGGCTACACCTTC.